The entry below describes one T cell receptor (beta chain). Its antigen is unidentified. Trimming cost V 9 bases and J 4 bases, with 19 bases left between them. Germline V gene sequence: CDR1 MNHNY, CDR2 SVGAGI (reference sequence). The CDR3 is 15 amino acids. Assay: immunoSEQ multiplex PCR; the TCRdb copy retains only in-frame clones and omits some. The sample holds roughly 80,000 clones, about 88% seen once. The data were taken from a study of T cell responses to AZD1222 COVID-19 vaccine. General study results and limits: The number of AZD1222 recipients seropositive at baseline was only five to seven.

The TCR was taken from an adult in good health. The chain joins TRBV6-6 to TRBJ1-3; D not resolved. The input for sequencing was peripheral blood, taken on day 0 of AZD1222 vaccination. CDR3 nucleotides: TGTGCCAGTCTCAGCCAGGTCCTTGTAGGAAACACCATATATTTT. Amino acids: CASLSQVLVGNTIYF.